These T cell receptor beta chains were read from a single sample in a study of cytomegalovirus exposure and HLA in healthy donors. The assay was immunoSEQ multiplex PCR, and TCRdb's table has in-frame clones only and misses some. The repertoire holds about 180,000 clones, with about 80% as singletons. The source material was PBMCs. The receptors shown here come from a man in his 60s in good health and CMV-seronegative. CDR3s include the opening cysteine and the closing phenylalanine or tryptophan. The order of the fields is V gene, D gene, J gene, clone size, CDR3 protein, CDR3 DNA. The D gene is left open where the match is weak. Expanded clones are given a class, and other clones once, few, many or no size at all.

TRBV5-6	TRBD1	TRBJ2-1	-	CASSLTGDSEQFF	TGTGCCAGCAGCTTAACAGGGGATAGTGAGCAGTTCTTC
TRBV4-1	-	TRBJ2-1	-	CASSPSERSSYNEQFF	TGCGCCAGCAGCCCCAGTGAGAGGAGCTCCTACAATGAGCAGTTCTTC
TRBV2	-	TRBJ1-2	-	CASRPGLSYGYTF	TGTGCCAGCAGGCCGGGACTATCCTATGGCTACACCTTC
TRBV27	TRBD1	TRBJ1-5	-	CASRRTGGNQPQNF	TGTGCCAGCAGGAGGACAGGGGGTAATCAGCCCCAGAATTTT
TRBV6-5	TRBD1	TRBJ2-2	-	CASSSYGTGNAGELFF	TGTGCCAGCAGTTCTTATGGGACAGGGAATGCCGGGGAGCTGTTTTTT
TRBV15	TRBD1	TRBJ2-7	-	CATSGGQGSSYEQYF	TGTGCCACCAGCGGGGGACAGGGAAGCTCCTACGAGCAGTACTTC
TRBV6-5	TRBD1	TRBJ1-1	-	CASSYGGQRTEAFF	TGTGCCAGCAGTTACGGGGGACAGAGGACTGAAGCTTTCTTT
TRBV7-9	-	TRBJ2-7	-	CASSFTGLSSYEQYF	TGTGCCAGCAGCTTTACAGGATTATCGTCCTACGAGCAGTACTTC
TRBV7-9	TRBD2	TRBJ2-3	-	CASRSRGGLAVTDTQYF	TGTGCCAGCAGGAGCAGGGGGGGACTAGCGGTCACAGATACGCAGTATTTT
TRBV4-1	TRBD2	TRBJ2-7	few	CASSQQLAGGIYEQYF	TGCGCCAGCAGCCAGCAACTAGCGGGAGGGATCTACGAGCAGTACTTC
TRBV7-9	-	TRBJ1-1	-	CASSLVSVMNTEAFF	TGTGCCAGCAGCTTAGTTTCTGTAATGAACACTGAAGCTTTCTTT
TRBV4-1	-	TRBJ1-4	few	CASSRGGEVSEKLFF	TGCGCCAGCAGCCGAGGGGGGGAGGTTAGCGAAAAACTGTTTTTT
TRBV19	TRBD2	TRBJ2-7	-	CASSLIAGGLSYEQYF	TGTGCCAGTAGTCTTATAGCGGGAGGGCTCTCCTACGAGCAGTACTTC
TRBV5-1	TRBD1	TRBJ2-7	-	CASSSTPGGEQYF	TGCGCCAGCAGCTCAACCCCAGGGGGCGAGCAGTACTTC
TRBV2	TRBD1	TRBJ1-4	-	CASRPFGTGNEKLFF	TGTGCCAGCAGGCCGTTTGGGACAGGGAATGAAAAACTGTTTTTT
TRBV15	TRBD1	TRBJ2-7	-	CATSRRQGSYEQYF	TGTGCCACCAGCAGGAGACAGGGTTCCTACGAGCAGTACTTC
TRBV4-2	-	TRBJ2-3	many	CASSQDGVVGGATDTQYF	TGTGCCAGCAGCCAAGATGGTGTTGTGGGGGGGGCCACAGATACGCAGTATTTT
TRBV6-5	-	TRBJ1-2	few	CASSLTVTNYGYTF	TGTGCCAGCAGCTTGACAGTGACTAACTATGGCTACACCTTC
TRBV19	-	TRBJ1-1	-	CASSVTGLVNTEAFF	TGTGCCAGTAGTGTTACAGGGCTGGTTAACACTGAAGCTTTCTTT
TRBV28	TRBD2	TRBJ2-3	once	CASSGGGLAHQAQYF	TGTGCCAGCAGCGGGGGGGGACTAGCGCACCAGGCGCAGTATTTT
TRBV19	TRBD1	TRBJ2-7	-	CASMGQGFPYEQYF	TGTGCCAGTATGGGACAGGGGTTTCCCTACGAGCAGTACTTC
TRBV7-3	-	TRBJ2-3	-	CASSGGRTSTDTQYF	TGTGCCAGCAGCGGGGGCAGGACTAGCACAGATACGCAGTATTTT
TRBV6-6	TRBD1	TRBJ1-5	-	CASSLDRDQPQHF	TGTGCCAGCAGTCTCGACAGGGATCAGCCCCAGCATTTT
TRBV29-1	-	TRBJ1-1	-	CSVLQGYTEAFF	TGCAGCGTTCTACAGGGATACACTGAAGCTTTCTTT
TRBV15	TRBD1	TRBJ2-5	-	CATSRGTDQRETQYF	TGTGCCACCAGCAGGGGGACAGACCAGCGGGAGACCCAGTACTTC
TRBV7-2	TRBD1	TRBJ2-7	-	CASSSTGGLEQYF	TGTGCCAGCAGTTCCACAGGGGGCCTCGAGCAGTACTTC
TRBV5-3	-	TRBJ2-7	-	CARSLRPGRGSYEQYF	TGTGCCAGAAGCTTGCGACCTGGGAGGGGGTCCTACGAGCAGTACTTC
TRBV7-2	-	TRBJ1-1	-	CASSLRGHTEAFF	TGTGCCAGCAGCTTACGAGGGCACACTGAAGCTTTCTTT
TRBV11-2	TRBD1	TRBJ1-1	-	CASSPPGQGGLSAFF	TGTGCCAGCAGCCCTCCGGGACAGGGGGGCCTGAGTGCTTTCTTT
TRBV29-1	-	TRBJ2-7	once	CSVEPNSYEQYF	TGCAGCGTTGAACCTAACTCCTACGAGCAGTACTTC
TRBV6-5	-	TRBJ1-1	-	CASSLASLRNTEAFF	TGTGCCAGCAGTTTAGCATCCCTGAGGAACACTGAAGCTTTCTTT
TRBV4-1	-	TRBJ2-3	-	CASSRDGTPTDTQYF	TGCGCCAGCAGCCGAGACGGGACTCCTACAGATACGCAGTATTTT
TRBV5-8	-	TRBJ2-7	-	CASSLTGVTTYEQYF	TGTGCCAGCAGCTTGACGGGGGTCACAACCTACGAGCAGTACTTC
TRBV6-5	-	TRBJ1-1	-	CASRGTASGTEAFF	TGTGCCAGCAGGGGTACAGCGTCGGGGACTGAAGCTTTCTTT
TRBV5-1	-	TRBJ1-1	-	CASSLRGGTEAFF	TGCGCCAGCAGCTTGAGGGGTGGTACTGAAGCTTTCTTT
TRBV4-1	TRBD1	TRBJ1-6	many	CASSEEGTGVSPLHF	TGCGCCAGCAGCGAAGAGGGGACAGGGGTCTCACCCCTCCACTTT
TRBV5-1	-	TRBJ2-2	-	CASSLSSVRESGELFF	TGCGCCAGCAGCTTATCATCCGTACGGGAGTCCGGGGAGCTGTTTTTT
TRBV7-6	-	TRBJ2-7	-	CASSLAGTSSSYEQYF	TGTGCCAGCAGCTTAGCCGGGACTTCTAGCTCCTACGAGCAGTACTTC
TRBV7-3	-	TRBJ2-3	-	CASSFTTNTDTQYF	TGTGCCAGCAGCTTCACAACAAACACAGATACGCAGTATTTT
TRBV15	TRBD2	TRBJ2-7	once	CATSLAGGNSYEQYF	TGTGCCACCAGCCTGGCGGGGGGCAACTCCTACGAGCAGTACTTC
TRBV5-8	-	TRBJ1-4	once	CASTTTGKAEKLFF	TGTGCCAGCACCACGACCGGGAAAGCTGAAAAACTGTTTTTT
TRBV6-6	-	TRBJ1-2	-	CASTGSNYGYTF	TGTGCCAGCACAGGTTCTAACTATGGCTACACCTTC
TRBV4-2	-	TRBJ1-4	-	CASSPAATGGNEKLFF	TGTGCCAGCAGCCCCGCAGCTACCGGGGGAAATGAAAAACTGTTTTTT
TRBV5-1	-	TRBJ1-5	-	CASSYCTSNQPQNF	TGCGCCAGCAGCTATTGCACTAGCAATCAGCCCCAGAATTTT
TRBV7-9	-	TRBJ2-1	few	CASSRVQGEQFF	TGTGCCAGCAGTCGGGTTCAGGGTGAGCAGTTCTTC
TRBV5-6	-	TRBJ1-2	-	CASSPPTNYGYTF	TGTGCCAGCAGCCCCCCTACTAACTATGGCTACACCTTC
TRBV4-3	-	TRBJ2-1	-	CASSQPLGNEQFF	TGCGCCAGCAGCCAACCACTAGGCAATGAGCAGTTCTTC
TRBV23-1	TRBD1	TRBJ2-5	-	CASSQPGTGCSWAQYF	TGCGCCAGCAGTCAGCCCGGGACAGGGTGCTCTTGGGCCCAGTACTTC